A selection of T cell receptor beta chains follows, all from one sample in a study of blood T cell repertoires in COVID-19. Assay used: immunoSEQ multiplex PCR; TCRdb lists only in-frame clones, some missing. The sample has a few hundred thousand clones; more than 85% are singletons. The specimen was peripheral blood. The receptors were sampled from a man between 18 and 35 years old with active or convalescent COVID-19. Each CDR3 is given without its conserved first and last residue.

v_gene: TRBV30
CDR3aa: AWSPDGQYNQPQH

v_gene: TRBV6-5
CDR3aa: ASSYGQGYSSGYT

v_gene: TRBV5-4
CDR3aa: ASSLGTANYGYT

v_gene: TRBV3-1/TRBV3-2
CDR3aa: ASSPSGTGTEAF

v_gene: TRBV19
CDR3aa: ASTPRRGLNSPLH

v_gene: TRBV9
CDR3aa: ASSRGDTEAF

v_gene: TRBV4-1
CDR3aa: ASSQDSVSSPLH

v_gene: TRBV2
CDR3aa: ASSDDNGQPQH

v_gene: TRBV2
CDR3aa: ASLFRTGTYEQY

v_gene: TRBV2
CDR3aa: ASSDQGVSEAF

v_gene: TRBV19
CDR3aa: ASTGQGSSTEQF

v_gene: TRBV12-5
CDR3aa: ASAFGASGGPETQY

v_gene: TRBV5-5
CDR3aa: ASSLALPGNQPQH

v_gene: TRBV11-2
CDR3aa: ASSLGTANTGELF

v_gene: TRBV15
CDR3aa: ATSRAQSGIQLETQY

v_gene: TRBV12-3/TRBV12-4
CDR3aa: ASRSKTAYEQY

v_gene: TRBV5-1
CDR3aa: ASSLVGSGGTAFQETQY

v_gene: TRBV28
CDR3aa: ASTREGGPREQY

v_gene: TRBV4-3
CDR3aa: ASSQDRQGEQY

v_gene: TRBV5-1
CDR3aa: ASSLNAQGTGELF